The 30 T cell receptor beta chains below come from one sample, sequenced in a study of cytomegalovirus exposure and HLA in healthy donors. The study ran its PCR with 60 Vbeta and 13 Jbeta primers. Some clones are missing from TCRdb's copy, which holds only in-frame ones; the method was immunoSEQ multiplex PCR. The table records about 120,000 clones, over 6.5% of them present only once. Sequenced material: PBMCs. The receptor source for this set is a woman aged 40 to 49 in good health and CMV-seropositive.

This clone was observed a few times. V and J are TRBV15 and TRBJ2-5; 11 bases fit TRBD1. V lost 4 bases to trimming and J lost 4 bases; unmatched junction nucleotides: 8. Per germline, CDR1 LNHNV and CDR2 YYDKDF (reference sequence). CDR3 length: 16 residues. This chain's CDR3 is CATSTGGTGGRETQYF. The DNA of the CDR3 is TGTGCCACCAGCACAGGAGGGACAGGGGGGCGAGAGACCCAGTACTTC.

The chain uses TRBV4-1 and TRBJ2-5; 11 nucleotides agree with TRBD2. Germline lookup yields CDR1 MGHRA and CDR2 YSYEKL. V lost 1 base, J lost 5 bases, and 3 bases stayed unmatched. The CDR3 is 15 residues long. The DNA of the CDR3 is TGCGCCAGCAGCCAAGTGTCTAGCGGGGGGGAGACCCAGTACTTC. Residues: CASSQVSSGGETQYF.

There are a few counts of this clone. The chain joins TRBV28 to TRBJ1-5; maybe TRBD1 (6 bases). This CDR3 spans 16 amino acids. In germline, CDR1 is MDHEN, CDR2 SYDVKM. Trimming left V 5 bases short and J 0 bases short, with 14 bases between. The CDR3 nucleotides are TGTGCCAGCAGTGCCCTACAGGGACCTAGCAATCAGCCCCAGCATTTT. It codes for CASSALQGPSNQPQHF.

This clone was counted a few times. The genes are TRBV2 and TRBJ1-5, with D tentatively TRBD1 (6 bases). This CDR3 is 14 amino acids long. V was pared by 5 bases and J by 2 bases, with 10 bases between. The germline CDR1 and CDR2 sequences are SNHLY and FYNNEI. The CDR3 DNA sequence: TGTGCCAGCAGTCGGGACACAGGCAATCAGCCCCAGCATTTT. Translated, it gives CASSRDTGNQPQHF.

The table lists this clone with a few counts. The chain couples TRBV30 to TRBJ2-7; TRBD2 is a possible D gene (6 bases). Germline assignment: CDR1 GTSNPN and CDR2 SVGIG (reference sequence). The CDR3 runs to 13 residues. In nucleotides, the CDR3 is TGTGCGGCGGGGCGGGGTCTTGCCTACGAGCAGTACTTC. This translates into CAAGRGLAYEQYF. The variable domain in full, completed from reference TRBV30 and TRBJ2-7, reads SQTIHQWPATLVQPVGSPLSLECTVEGTSNPNLYWYRQAAGRGLQLLFYSVGIGQISSEVPQNLSASRPQDRQFILSSKKLLLSDSGFYLCAAGRGLAYEQYFGPGTRLTVT.

This clone was counted only a few times. The chain employs TRBV18 and TRBJ2-5; 8 bases line up with TRBD2. Germline V lookup: CDR1 KGHSH, CDR2 LQKENI. With 1 base clipped from V and 2 bases from J, the junction kept 12 bases outside the gene matches. CDR3 length: 18 amino acids. CDR3 sequence (DNA): TGTGCCAGCTCACCACGACTAGCGCAGAAAGGGTTACAAGAGACCCAGTACTTC. Translating gives CASSPRLAQKGLQETQYF.

This chain joins TRBV29-1 and TRBJ2-2, with unresolved D. The CDR3 has 12 residues. V was clipped by 1 base and J by 6 bases, with 6 bases between them. Germline CDR1 SQVTM, CDR2 ANQGSEA. The CDR3 region has the DNA TGCAGCGTTGAAGGAAGCGCCGGGGAGCTGTTTTTT. It translates to CSVEGSAGELFF.

The chain carries TRBV6-1 and TRBJ2-2, with 7 bases fitting TRBD1. CDR3 size: 14 residues. The V and J ends lost 6 bases and 5 bases, in that order; junction bases with no gene match: 6. Germline V gives CDR1 MNHNS, CDR2 SASEGT. CDR3 residues: CASRVQGSTGELFF. The CDR3 nucleotides are TGTGCCAGCAGGGTACAGGGGAGTACCGGGGAGCTGTTTTTT.

Only a few counts were recorded for this clone. The chain links TRBV5-8 to TRBJ1-2, with a possible D match to TRBD1 (6 bases). There are 15 residues in the CDR3. V was shortened by 0 bases and J by 1 base, with 10 bases between the two germline ends. Germline assignment: CDR1 SGHTS and CDR2 YDEGEE. The CDR3 loop is CASSLARGFNYGYTF. Written as DNA, the CDR3 is TGTGCCAGCAGCTTGGCCAGGGGATTTAACTATGGCTACACCTTC.

This chain links TRBV5-1 with TRBJ2-7; 10 nucleotides align to TRBD1. Per germline, CDR1 SGHRS and CDR2 YFSETQ. Trimming took 2 bases from V and 1 from J; bases not matched to a gene: 3. This CDR3 region has 15 residues. Here the CDR3 reads CASSLRDRGSYEQYF. For the CDR3, the DNA is TGCGCCAGCAGCTTAAGGGACAGGGGTTCCTACGAGCAGTACTTC.

This clone was recorded a few times. The V call is TRBV27, the J call TRBJ2-7, with 10 positions matching TRBD1. CDR1 is MNHEY, CDR2 SMNVEV, per germline (reference sequence). V was pared by 5 bases and J by 2 bases, with 21 bases of the junction left unmatched. The CDR3 extends over 20 amino acids. The CDR3 bases are TGTGCCAGCAGTCCCCAGTATGAGACAGGGGGCTGGGGCCACCCCTACGAGCAGTACTTC. It translates to CASSPQYETGGWGHPYEQYF.

In this sample, this clone turned up a few times. This chain connects TRBV18 to TRBJ1-5; D gene ambiguous. The CDR3 loop spans 14 amino acids. Germline CDR1 reads KGHSH; CDR2 reads LQKENI. The germline V and J ends were trimmed by 6 bases and 0 bases, with 9 bases remaining between them. The CDR3 DNA reads TGTGCCAGCTCCGGAGCGGGTAGCAATCAGCCCCAGCATTTT. It yields the protein CASSGAGSNQPQHF.

V and J are TRBV5-1 and TRBJ2-7; D gene uncertain. Germline V gene sequence: CDR1 SGHRS, CDR2 YFSETQ. Trimming stripped 3 bases from V and 3 bases from J, with 4 bases between. The CDR3 consists of 11 residues. CDR3 nucleotides: TGCGCCAGCAGCTCCAGCTACGAGCAGTACTTC. It yields the protein CASSSSYEQYF. The full variable domain, completed using reference TRBV5-1 and TRBJ2-7, is KAGVTQTPRYLIKTRGQQVTLSCSPISGHRSVSWYQQTPGQGLQFLFEYFSETQRNKGNFPGRFSGRQFSNSRSEMNVSTLELGDSALYLCASSSSYEQYFGPGTRLTVT.

The J gene is TRBJ1-1, the V gene TRBV13, with TRBD1 as a possible D gene (6 bases). Germline V lookup: CDR1 PRHDT, CDR2 FYEKMQ (reference sequence). V was pared by 7 bases and J by 7 bases, with 10 bases between. The CDR3 covers 11 residues. The CDR3: CASTQGSEAFF. CDR3 in DNA: TGTGCCAGCACCCAGGGGAGTGAAGCTTTCTTT.

The gene calls are TRBV29-1 and TRBJ1-2; 10 bases are a match to TRBD1. The CDR3 covers 14 residues. With V trimmed by 6 bases and J by 3 bases, 7 bases remained unmatched. CDR1 and CDR2 from the germline V gene are SQVTM and ANQGSEA. CDR3: CSVGTGDGDYGYTF. The CDR3 DNA follows: TGCAGCGTCGGGACAGGGGATGGGGACTATGGCTACACCTTC.

The chain combines TRBV11-2 with TRBJ1-4; 8 bases map to TRBD1. CDR1 is SGHAT and CDR2 is FQNNGV in the germline V gene. The CDR3 contains 15 residues. V shed 2 bases and J 8 bases; nucleotides not matched to a gene: 7. As DNA, the CDR3 is TGTGCCAGCAGCTTACAGACAGGGGAGGTAGAAAAACTGTTTTTT. Translated: CASSLQTGEVEKLFF.

The table lists this clone with a few counts. This rearrangement joins TRBV7-2 to TRBJ1-1; D is undetermined. The CDR3 length is 13 residues. The germline CDR1 and CDR2 sequences are SGHTA and FQGNSA. V was clipped by 6 bases and J by 3 bases, with 11 bases between them. CDR3 region: CASRLTADTEAFF. Written as DNA, the CDR3 is TGTGCCAGCAGGCTAACAGCCGACACTGAAGCTTTCTTT.

The V call is TRBV15, the J call TRBJ1-5, with D uncertain. This CDR3 contains 14 residues. V was trimmed by 0 bases and J by 9 bases, leaving 12 bases between them. Looked up from germline, CDR1 is LNHNV and CDR2 is YYDKDF (reference sequence). As DNA, the CDR3 is TGTGCCACCAGCAGAGATCGAGGGCAAAGGCCCCAGCATTTT. Translated, it gives CATSRDRGQRPQHF.

The gene calls are TRBV15 and TRBJ1-1; TRBD1 is a possible D gene (6 bases). The germline V and J ends were trimmed by 2 bases and 3 bases, with 7 bases remaining between them. Germline V gene lookup returns CDR1 LNHNV and CDR2 YYDKDF (reference sequence). The CDR3 extends over 13 amino acids. CDR3: CATSRQGYTEAFF. The CDR3 DNA is TGTGCCACCAGCAGACAGGGGTACACTGAAGCTTTCTTT.

This clone was observed a few times. The J gene is TRBJ1-1, the V gene TRBV30; no definite D call. V lost 0 bases to trimming and J lost 7 bases, with 6 bases between them. Germline-derived CDR1 and CDR2 are GTSNPN and SVGIG (reference sequence). The CDR3 loop spans 11 amino acids. The CDR3 loop reads CAWSVGGEAFF. CDR3 nucleotide sequence: TGTGCCTGGAGTGTCGGTGGTGAAGCTTTCTTT.

V usage is TRBV6-1 and J usage is TRBJ1-1; unclear D gene. Trimming removed 6 bases at V and 3 bases at J, with 11 bases between. The germline V gene has CDR1 MNHNS and CDR2 SASEGT. This CDR3 comprises 13 residues. CDR3 nucleotides: TGTGCCAGCAGCGCTCTAACCTACACTGAAGCTTTCTTT. It specifies CASSALTYTEAFF.

This clone came up a few times. The V and J genes are TRBV25-1 and TRBJ2-7, with TRBD1 as a possible D gene (6 bases). The CDR3 is 13 amino acids. Trimming pared 4 bases from V and 4 bases from J, leaving 11 bases between. Germline CDR1 and CDR2: MGHDK and SYGVNS. The CDR3 loop is CASSVRGEYEQYF. CDR3 nucleotide sequence: TGTGCCAGCAGTGTCAGGGGCGAGTACGAGCAGTACTTC.

The sample holds a few counts of this clone. This rearrangement joins TRBV7-3 to TRBJ1-2; no clear D gene. Germline loops: CDR1 SGHTA, CDR2 FQGTGA. The CDR3 covers 14 residues. V lost 6 bases to trimming and J lost 8 bases, with 19 bases between them. The CDR3 is CASRELFQEVGYTF. The CDR3 nucleotides are TGTGCCAGCAGGGAGCTATTCCAGGAGGTCGGCTACACCTTC.

V and J are TRBV6-1 and TRBJ2-7; D perhaps matches TRBD1 (6 bases). CDR1 MNHNS and CDR2 SASEGT come from the germline V gene. This CDR3 is 14 amino acids long. Between the trimmed V and J ends, which lost 6 bases and 2 bases, there was a span of 14 bases. The CDR3 is CASSRAGDTYEQYF. Written as DNA, the CDR3 is TGTGCCAGCAGCCGGGCCGGGGACACCTACGAGCAGTACTTC.

The chain employs TRBV5-4 and TRBJ1-2; TRBD1 matches at 9 bases. The length of the CDR3 is 13 residues. The V gene's germline CDR1 is SGHNT and CDR2 YYREEE (reference sequence). The trim removed 3 bases at V and 8 bases at J, leaving 5 bases unmatched. CDR3 sequence (DNA): TGTGCCAGCAGCTCGGGACAGGGCGGAGGCTACACCTTC. It yields the protein CASSSGQGGGYTF.

This clone has a handful of counts. The chain joins TRBV7-9 to TRBJ2-3; a possible D gene is TRBD2 (5 bases). V was clipped by 5 bases and J by 0 bases, with 15 bases between them. The V gene's germline CDR1 is SEHNR and CDR2 FQNEAQ (reference sequence). The CDR3 covers 16 residues. CDR3 sequence reads: CASSPWLAASTDTQYF. The CDR3 bases are TGTGCCAGCAGCCCCTGGCTAGCCGCTAGCACAGATACGCAGTATTTT. Drawing the rest from reference TRBV7-9 and TRBJ2-3, the complete variable domain is DTGVSQNPRHKITKRGQNVTFRCDPISEHNRLYWYRQTLGQGPEFLTYFQNEAQLEKSRLLSDRFSAERPKGSFSTLEIQRTEQGDSAMYLCASSPWLAASTDTQYFGPGTRLTVL.

The genes are TRBV27 and TRBJ1-6; D perhaps matches TRBD1 (6 bases). This CDR3 is built from 15 residues. Per the germline V gene, CDR1 is MNHEY and CDR2 is SMNVEV (reference sequence). V lost 8 bases, J lost 0 bases, and 11 bases lay in between. The chain's CDR3 is CASGDRSSYNSPLHF. CDR3 nucleotides: TGTGCCAGCGGTGACAGGAGCTCCTATAATTCACCCCTCCACTTT.

Only a few counts were recorded for this clone. The chain links TRBV21-1 to TRBJ2-5; whether TRBD1, the table's D call, matches the DNA was not checked. TRBV21-1 is shown as a pseudogene. CDR3 size: 15 residues. CDR3 bases: TGTGCCAGCAGCAAAGTTGAGAGGGGGACGGAGACCCAGTACTTC. It translates to CASSKVERGTETQYF.

The chain recombines TRBV19 with TRBJ1-2; 9 bases are shared with TRBD1. The CDR3 runs to 18 residues. Germline V gene lookup returns CDR1 LNHDA and CDR2 SQIVND (reference sequence). Trimming took 0 bases from V and 3 from J; bases not matched to a gene: 11. DNA of the CDR3: TGTGCCAGTAGTATAGAAGCACAGGGGGCCTTTGCATACTATGGCTACACCTTC. It translates to CASSIEAQGAFAYYGYTF. The variable domain in full, with the rest retrieved from reference TRBV19 and TRBJ1-2, is DGGITQSPKYLFRKEGQNVTLSCEQNLNHDAMYWYRQDPGQGLRLIYYSQIVNDFQKGDIAEGYSVSREKKESFPLTVTSAQKNPTAFYLCASSIEAQGAFAYYGYTFGSGTRLTVV.

The J gene is TRBJ1-3, the V gene TRBV7-8; D not certain. Germline V gives CDR1 SGHVS, CDR2 FQNEAQ. The V and J ends lost 1 base and 5 bases respectively, with 9 bases between them. The CDR3 is 14 amino acids. The CDR3 DNA reads as TGTGCCAGCAGCTTAGGAGGGATGAGAAACACCATATATTTT. Its translation: CASSLGGMRNTIYF.